The 22 T cell receptor beta chains given below trace back to one sample, sequenced in a study of T cells after posttransplantation cyclophosphamide. Control samples came 1 year after myeloablative marrow transplants with methotrexate plus calcineurin inhibitor. TCRdb keeps only in-frame clones here, not all; method: immunoSEQ multiplex PCR. The profile shows approximately 9,300 clones, approximately 88% of them singletons. This specimen consisted of PBMCs, obtained about 67 weeks after allogeneic stem cell transplant with calcineurin inhibitor and methotrexate. The source of these receptors is a male patient aged 50 to 59 who received an allogeneic stem cell transplant from an unrelated donor, was CMV-positive, and had chronic GVHD only. Some T cells may be graft donor cells.

V and J are TRBV4-3 and TRBJ2-4; 7 bases line up with TRBD2. The CDR3 contains 16 residues. V was clipped by 0 bases and J by 4 bases; unmatched bases: 6. The germline CDR1 and CDR2 sequences are LGHNA and YSLEER. CDR3 protein: CASSQDGEGRKNIQYF. CDR3 coding DNA: TGCGCCAGCAGCCAAGATGGGGAGGGTAGGAAAAACATTCAGTACTTC.

The CDR3 spells CSVELREATDTQYF. The CDR3 DNA reads as TGCAGCGTTGAATTAAGGGAGGCCACAGATACGCAGTATTTT. The chain carries TRBV29-1 and TRBJ2-3; maybe TRBD2 (6 bases). In germline, CDR1 is SQVTM, CDR2 ANQGSEA. The CDR3 runs 14 residues. Trimming stripped 2 bases from V and 2 bases from J, with 11 bases between.

The genes are TRBV13 and TRBJ1-2; TRBD1 matches 10 bases. The CDR3 is 13 amino acids. From germline, CDR1 is PRHDT and CDR2 FYEKMQ (reference sequence). The V gene end was trimmed by 6 bases and the J gene end by 6 bases; junction bases not matched to a gene: 4. The CDR3 is CASSRGQGNGYTF. In nucleotides, the CDR3 is TGTGCCAGCAGTCGGGGACAGGGGAATGGCTACACCTTC.

The chain couples TRBV2 to TRBJ2-5; D is undetermined. Near its end, the DNA agrees better with TRBJ2-7, so the J call may be wrong. The CDR3 spans 15 residues. Looked up from germline, CDR1 is SNHLY and CDR2 is FYNNEI. The CDR3 sequence is CASSEAVQGGYEQYF. The DNA of the CDR3 is TGTGCCAGCAGTGAGGCTGTTCAAGGCGGCTACGAGCAGTACTTC.

The sample holds one count of this clone. The chain employs TRBV27 and TRBJ1-5; TRBD1 agrees at 12 bases. This CDR3 is 15 amino acids long. CDR1 is MNHEY, CDR2 SMNVEV, per germline (reference sequence). V shed 6 bases and J 5 bases; nucleotides not matched to a gene: 5. CDR3 region: CASSPGTGGHQPQHF. The CDR3 DNA reads as TGTGCCAGCAGCCCAGGGACAGGGGGCCATCAGCCCCAGCATTTT.

This clone was observed a handful of times. The chain recombines TRBV7-8 with TRBJ1-6; D is perhaps TRBD1 (5 bases). Trimming shortened V by 8 bases and J by 7 bases, and 12 bases separated the two germline ends. The germline V gene has CDR1 SGHVS and CDR2 FQNEAQ. This CDR3 is 13 amino acids long. Written as DNA, the CDR3 is TGTGCCAGCGGCGGACACAAGAATTCACCCCTCCACTTT. As protein: CASGGHKNSPLHF.

The chain couples TRBV7-8 to TRBJ2-7; 10 nucleotides match TRBD2. CDR3 length: 15 residues. Germline V gene lookup returns CDR1 SGHVS and CDR2 FQNEAQ. After removal of 6 bases from V and 1 base from J, the junction contained 6 bases not matched to a gene. CDR3 residues: CASSQLAGRSYEQYF. CDR3 coding DNA: TGTGCCAGCAGTCAACTAGCGGGACGTTCCTACGAGCAGTACTTC.

The chain recombines TRBV7-2 with TRBJ2-5, with 13 bases lining up with TRBD2. Looked up from germline, CDR1 is SGHTA and CDR2 is FQGNSA. The ends lost 3 bases at V and 11 bases at J; junction bases unmatched: 6. This CDR3 contains 14 residues. Here the CDR3 reads CASSLAGTSGEQYF. DNA for the CDR3: TGTGCCAGCAGCTTGGCAGGGACTAGCGGGGAGCAGTACTTC.

For this clone: The same CDR3 can be traced to other DNA sequences in this sample. The rearrangement links TRBV6-5 to TRBJ2-2, with D possibly TRBD2 on 6 matching bases. The CDR3 is 16 residues long. The ends were cut back, 4 bases at V and 8 bases at J, with 20 bases in the middle. Germline V lookup: CDR1 MNHEY, CDR2 SVGAGI. CDR3 DNA: TGTGCCAGCAGTTTACGGCGGGGTGGAGGGTCGGGGGAGCTGTTTTTT. As protein: CASSLRRGGGSGELFF.

The V call is TRBV7-9, the J call TRBJ2-7; D not resolved. Per germline, CDR1 SEHNR and CDR2 FQNEAQ (reference sequence). Between the trimmed V and J ends, which lost 1 base and 5 bases, there was a span of 15 bases. This CDR3 region has 15 residues. CDR3 in DNA: TGTGCCAGCAGCTTAGAGTATGACGGGTCCCACGAGCAGTACTTC. It translates to CASSLEYDGSHEQYF.

In its sample, this clone was seen once. This chain links TRBV19 with TRBJ2-2; D possibly corresponds to TRBD1 (5 bases). This CDR3 is 17 amino acids long. With 3 bases removed from V and 1 base from J, the gap between germline ends came to 15 bases. Germline CDR1 and CDR2: LNHDA and SQIVND (reference sequence). The CDR3 region has the DNA TGTGCCAGTAGTATTCAGGGCAGGCCTATGAACACCGGGGAGCTGTTTTTT. Amino acids: CASSIQGRPMNTGELFF.

The chain has TRBV19 and TRBJ2-3, with 8 bases matching TRBD1. CDR1 LNHDA and CDR2 SQIVND come from the germline V gene (reference sequence). Trimming at V came to 3 bases and at J to 2 bases, leaving 13 bases not matched to a gene. The CDR3 totals 18 residues. CDR3 amino acids: CASSIPTRTGGTTDTQYF. CDR3 sequence (DNA): TGTGCCAGTAGTATTCCCACCCGAACAGGGGGGACCACAGATACGCAGTATTTT. The variable domain in full, with the rest retrieved from reference TRBV19 and TRBJ2-3, is DGGITQSPKYLFRKEGQNVTLSCEQNLNHDAMYWYRQDPGQGLRLIYYSQIVNDFQKGDIAEGYSVSREKKESFPLTVTSAQKNPTAFYLCASSIPTRTGGTTDTQYFGPGTRLTVL.

This clone was observed a few times. The rearrangement joins TRBV5-4 to TRBJ1-4, with D uncertain. CDR1 is SGHNT and CDR2 is YYREEE in the germline V gene (reference sequence). The V end was cut by 0 bases, the J end by 4 bases, with 7 bases between. This CDR3 region has 14 residues. CDR3 sequence (DNA): TGTGCCAGCAGCTTGGGAGGTTATAATGAAAAACTGTTTTTT. This encodes CASSLGGYNEKLFF.

This chain joins TRBV7-9 and TRBJ2-2, with D perhaps matching TRBD1 (7 bases). Per germline, CDR1 SEHNR and CDR2 FQNEAQ (reference sequence). V gave up 8 bases and J gave up 2 bases, with 12 bases separating them. This CDR3 region has 14 residues. The CDR3 loop is CASAGQLNTGELFF. The CDR3 region has the DNA TGTGCCAGCGCGGGACAGCTTAACACCGGGGAGCTGTTTTTT. The whole variable domain, remainder taken from reference TRBV7-9 and TRBJ2-2, is DTGVSQNPRHKITKRGQNVTFRCDPISEHNRLYWYRQTLGQGPEFLTYFQNEAQLEKSRLLSDRFSAERPKGSFSTLEIQRTEQGDSAMYLCASAGQLNTGELFFGEGSRLTVL.

The rearrangement uses TRBV27 and TRBJ2-3; 15 bases align to TRBD2. Germline lookup yields CDR1 MNHEY and CDR2 SMNVEV (reference sequence). This CDR3 spans 20 amino acids. The ends lost 1 base at V and 1 base at J; junction bases unmatched: 9. The CDR3 here is CASSLWAPGLAGGGTDTQYF. Written as DNA, the CDR3 is TGTGCCAGCAGTTTATGGGCCCCGGGACTAGCGGGAGGAGGCACAGATACGCAGTATTTT.

This rearrangement joins TRBV6-6 to TRBJ1-1; no reliable D call. The CDR3 spans 11 residues. The germline gives CDR1 MNHNY, CDR2 SVGAGI (reference sequence). The germline V and J ends were trimmed by 7 bases and 0 bases, with 3 bases remaining between them. CDR3 loop: CASTLNTEAFF. CDR3 in DNA: TGTGCCAGCACTCTGAACACTGAAGCTTTCTTT.

This clone was counted between two and nine times. The chain couples TRBV7-2 to TRBJ2-7; tentatively, D is TRBD2 (5 bases). This CDR3 region has 13 residues. V shed 1 base and J shed 7 bases, with 11 bases lying between them. The germline V gene has CDR1 SGHTA and CDR2 FQGNSA. Here the CDR3 DNA reads TGTGCCAGCAGCTTAGTTGGCCCGGGAGAGCAGTACTTC. This translates into CASSLVGPGEQYF.

The chain employs TRBV11-2 and TRBJ1-2, with D unresolved. Per germline, CDR1 SGHAT and CDR2 FQNNGV. CDR3 size: 13 residues. Trimming removed 6 bases from V and 4 bases from J, with 12 bases in between. The CDR3 nucleotides read TGTGCCAGCAGAGGAGGCTTCCGCTATGGCTACACCTTC. Amino acid sequence: CASRGGFRYGYTF.

This chain joins TRBV13 and TRBJ2-3; D may be TRBD1 (5 bases). This CDR3 is 14 amino acids long. Between the trimmed V and J ends, which lost 8 bases and 0 bases, there was a span of 12 bases. Germline V gene sequence: CDR1 PRHDT, CDR2 FYEKMQ (reference sequence). CDR3 sequence: CASAWGPSTDTQYF. In DNA, the CDR3 is TGTGCCAGCGCATGGGGCCCTAGCACAGATACGCAGTATTTT.

The J gene is TRBJ1-6, the V gene TRBV29-1; D ambiguous. The length of the CDR3 is 16 residues. CDR1 SQVTM and CDR2 ANQGSEA come from the germline V gene. The V and J ends lost 8 bases and 6 bases respectively, with 23 bases between them. The CDR3 protein is CSPDWETFETNSPLHF. The CDR3 DNA follows: TGCAGCCCAGACTGGGAGACATTTGAGACTAATTCACCCCTCCACTTT.

This clone has only a few counts. The chain recombines TRBV7-9 with TRBJ1-1; D is unclear. V was cut by 5 bases and J by 8 bases, with 9 bases left in between. The CDR3 sequence is 11 residues long. Germline assignment: CDR1 SEHNR and CDR2 FQNEAQ (reference sequence). CDR3 nucleotide sequence: TGTGCCAGCAGCCCAGGCACAGAAGCTTTCTTT. Its translation: CASSPGTEAFF.

The rearrangement links TRBV28 to TRBJ2-5; weak D call: TRBD1 (6 bases). The CDR3 has 14 amino acids. CDR1 MDHEN and CDR2 SYDVKM come from the germline V gene. V lost 5 bases, J lost 5 bases, and 15 bases lay in between. CDR3 residues: CASSQGRKGETQYF. As DNA, the CDR3 is TGTGCCAGCAGTCAGGGGCGGAAGGGCGAGACCCAGTACTTC.